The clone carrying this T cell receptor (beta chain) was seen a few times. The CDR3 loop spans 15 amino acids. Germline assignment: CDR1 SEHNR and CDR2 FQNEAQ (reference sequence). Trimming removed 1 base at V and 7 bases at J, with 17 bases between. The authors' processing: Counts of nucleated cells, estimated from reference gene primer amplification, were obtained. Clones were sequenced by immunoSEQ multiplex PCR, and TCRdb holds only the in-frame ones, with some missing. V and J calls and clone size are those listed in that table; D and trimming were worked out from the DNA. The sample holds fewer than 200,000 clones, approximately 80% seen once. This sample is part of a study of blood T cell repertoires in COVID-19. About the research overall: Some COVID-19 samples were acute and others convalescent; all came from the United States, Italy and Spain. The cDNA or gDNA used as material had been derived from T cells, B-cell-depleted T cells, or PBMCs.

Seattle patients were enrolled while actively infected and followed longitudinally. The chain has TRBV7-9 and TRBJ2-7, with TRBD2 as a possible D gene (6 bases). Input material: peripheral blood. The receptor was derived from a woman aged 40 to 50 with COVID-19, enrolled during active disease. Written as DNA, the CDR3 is TGTGCCAGCAGCTTAGTTTCCGGGAGCGTTGGGGAGCAGTACTTC. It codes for CASSLVSGSVGEQYF.